A single sample is the source of the 11 T cell receptor beta chains below, sequenced in a study of blood T cell repertoires in COVID-19. Generated by immunoSEQ multiplex PCR, the TCRdb table keeps only in-frame clones and is missing some. The data contain over 200,000 clones, around 90% of them singletons. Sequencing was carried out using PBMCs or T cells enriched from blood (not recorded which). The source is a man under 40 who had recovered from COVID-19.

The gene calls are TRBV7-9 and TRBJ2-7; 8 nucleotides align to TRBD1. Germline assignment: CDR1 SEHNR and CDR2 FQNEAQ (reference sequence). This CDR3 comprises 15 residues. The ends lost 1 base at V and 0 bases at J; junction bases unmatched: 2. This CDR3 reads CASSLVGTGSYEQYF. The CDR3 DNA reads as TGTGCCAGCAGCTTAGTCGGGACAGGCTCCTACGAGCAGTACTTC.

V is TRBV7-8 and J is TRBJ1-5; 10 nucleotides match TRBD1. The J segment lost 7 bases and the V segment lost 5 bases, leaving 11 bases of the junction unmatched. This CDR3 has 16 residues. Germline V gives CDR1 SGHVS, CDR2 FQNEAQ. CDR3: CASSPAGQGVHQPQHF. The CDR3 region has the DNA TGTGCCAGCAGCCCAGCCGGACAGGGGGTTCACCAGCCCCAGCATTTT.

The chain uses TRBV11-2 and TRBJ1-6, with 8 bases fitting TRBD1. There are 18 residues in the CDR3. J was trimmed by 3 bases and V by 5 bases; bases with no gene match: 12. The germline V gene encodes CDR1 SGHAT and CDR2 FQNNGV. The CDR3 DNA sequence: TGTGCCAGCAGCCCCACACGGCCAGGGGGCAGCTATAATTCACCCCTCCACTTT. It specifies CASSPTRPGGSYNSPLHF.

The gene calls are TRBV15 and TRBJ1-5; maybe TRBD1 (6 bases). The germline CDR1 and CDR2 sequences are LNHNV and YYDKDF (reference sequence). CDR3 length equals 14 residues. V was cut by 5 bases and J by 9 bases, with 17 bases left in between. The CDR3 DNA reads as TGTGCCACCAGCGACGATGACAGGCGAACGCCCCAGCATTTT. It encodes CATSDDDRRTPQHF.

The chain uses TRBV6-5 and TRBJ1-2, with 9 bases aligning to TRBD1. Germline V gene data show CDR1 as MNHEY and CDR2 as SVGAGI. CDR3 length: 13 residues. J gave up 4 bases and V 11 bases, and 8 bases lay outside the gene matches. CDR3 nucleotides: TGTGCCTCCCACCGGGGACAGGGCTATGGCTACACCTTC. Amino acid sequence: CASHRGQGYGYTF.

DNA for the CDR3: TGTGCCAGCACAAACAGGGGGCGCAAAGATCAGCCCCAGCATTTT. It translates to CASTNRGRKDQPQHF. The chain has TRBV28 and TRBJ1-5; 9 bases agree with TRBD1. Trimming took 7 bases from V and 5 from J; bases not matched to a gene: 9. CDR3 length equals 15 residues. Germline assignment: CDR1 MDHEN and CDR2 SYDVKM.

This clone was counted between two and nine times. The V gene is TRBV15, the J gene TRBJ1-5; possibly TRBD1 for D (5 bases). The ends were cut back, 0 bases at V and 1 base at J, with 16 bases in the middle. CDR3 length: 18 amino acids. Germline V CDR1 and CDR2: LNHNV, YYDKDF (reference sequence). CDR3: CATSRDPGSLSSNQPQHF. CDR3 sequence (DNA): TGTGCCACCAGCAGAGATCCAGGGTCCCTTAGCAGCAATCAGCCCCAGCATTTT.

This rearrangement joins TRBV5-1 to TRBJ1-1; 11 positions match TRBD1. V gave up 4 bases and J gave up 3 bases; unmatched junction bases: 8. The CDR3 runs 16 residues. Germline CDR1 reads SGHRS; CDR2 reads YFSETQ. CDR3 bases: TGCGCCAGCAGCATATGGACAGGGGGCGGGGACACTGAAGCTTTCTTT. Protein product: CASSIWTGGGDTEAFF.

J is TRBJ1-1 and V is TRBV30; the D gene is possibly TRBD1 (5 bases). The CDR3 contains 14 residues. The germline V gene encodes CDR1 GTSNPN and CDR2 SVGIG (reference sequence). V lost 2 bases, J lost 8 bases, and 18 bases lay in between. CDR3 nucleotide sequence: TGTGCCTGGAGTTCTGTGGGGCTCCGAGCGGAAGCTTTCTTT. Its protein product is CAWSSVGLRAEAFF.

This sequence joins TRBV4-3 and TRBJ1-2; TRBD1 is a possible D gene (5 bases). CDR3 length: 16 residues. Deletions cut 0 bases from V and 4 bases from J, with 15 bases between. Germline-derived CDR1 and CDR2 are LGHNA and YSLEER. CDR3: CASSQDSTWGGYGYTF. CDR3 nucleotides: TGCGCCAGCAGCCAAGATTCCACGTGGGGGGGCTATGGCTACACCTTC.

The chain has TRBV2 and TRBJ1-1; D is perhaps TRBD1 (5 bases). In germline, CDR1 is SNHLY, CDR2 FYNNEI. This CDR3 has 13 amino acids. Trimming stripped 4 bases from V and 5 bases from J, with 11 bases between. The CDR3 nucleotides read TGTGCCAGCAGTGTCAGGGTTGATACTGAAGCTTTCTTT. Translating it yields CASSVRVDTEAFF.